Listed below are T cell receptor beta chains from one sample, sequenced in a study of T cell repertoires in cytomegalovirus infection. One entry per CDR3 protein, called by TCRdb with MiXCR from the reads. The table has about 180,000 distinct CDR3 sequences, approximately 14% seen once. Sequencing was carried out using PBMCs. The receptors originated from a human donor in good health (CMV status not recorded). Some clones in this sample may be carry-over from other donors' samples. CDR3s include the opening cysteine and the closing phenylalanine or tryptophan. The D gene is left open where the match is weak. The size field is filled for only some rows; it gives once, few, many or a size class.

TRBV7-9,TRBD1,few,TRBJ2-7,TGTGCCAGCAGGAGGGGACAGGCCTACGAGCAGTACTTC,CASRRGQAYEQYF
TRBV7-2,NA,many,TRBJ2-7,TGTGCCAGCAGCTTATACTCGGGGGAGCAGTACTTC,CASSLYSGEQYF
TRBV20-1,TRBD1,few,TRBJ2-7,TGCAGTGCTCCGGGACAGGGGGCAGACGAGCAGTACTTC,CSAPGQGADEQYF
TRBV7-2,NA,many,TRBJ1-1,TGTGCCAGCAGCTTCGGAGGCATGAACACTGAAGCTTTCTTT,CASSFGGMNTEAFF
TRBV27,NA,NA,TRBJ2-2,TGTGCCAGCAGTACCGGGGACACCGGGGAGCTGTTTTTT,CASSTGDTGELFF
TRBV10-3,NA,NA,TRBJ2-7,TGTGCCATCAGTGAGTCCGGCGGTTCCTACGAGCAGTACTTC,CAISESGGSYEQYF
TRBV20-1,TRBD2,NA,TRBJ2-1,TGCAGTGCTAATTCAGCGGGGGACGGCTACAATGAGCAGTTCTTC,CSANSAGDGYNEQFF
TRBV12-3/TRBV12-4,TRBD1,many,TRBJ1-1,TGTGCCAGCAGACCCACTACAGGGGGGAGCACTGAAGCTTTCTTT,CASRPTTGGSTEAFF
TRBV20-1,TRBD1,NA,TRBJ1-1,TGCAGTGCTTCACACCCGGGACAGGGGGCCTCTGAAGCTTTCTTT,CSASHPGQGASEAFF
TRBV2,NA,few,TRBJ2-4,TGTGCCAGCAGTGAGGAGGGGGGCATTCAGTACTTC,CASSEEGGIQYF
TRBV6-5,NA,many,TRBJ1-5,TGTGCCAGCAGTTACGCCAGGGACCAGCCCCAGCATTTT,CASSYARDQPQHF
TRBV7-2,NA,many,TRBJ1-2,TGTGCCAGCAGCTTGAGTGGCTACACCTTC,CASSLSGYTF
TRBV10-3,TRBD2,medium-sized,TRBJ2-5,TGTGCCACTGCTAGCGGAAACCAAGAGACCCAGTACTTC,CATASGNQETQYF
TRBV7-3,NA,many,TRBJ2-5,TGTGCCAGCAGCTTACAGGGGGGGGGCCATGAGACCCAGTACTTC,CASSLQGGGHETQYF
TRBV11-2,TRBD1,many,TRBJ2-1,TGTGCCAGCAGCATTACGACAGGGGGCAGTTACAATGAGCAGTTCTTC,CASSITTGGSYNEQFF
TRBV4-1,TRBD1,many,TRBJ1-1,TGCGCCAGCAGCCTTTTAGGGCAGGGGGCGAACACTGAAGCTTTCTTT,CASSLLGQGANTEAFF
TRBV7-6,NA,many,TRBJ1-1,TGTGCCAGCAGCGCCACAGGGACCACTGAAGCTTTCTTT,CASSATGTTEAFF
TRBV4-1,TRBD1,NA,TRBJ1-5,TGCGCCAGCAGCCAAGATACAGGGGTTGGTCAGCCCCAGCATTTT,CASSQDTGVGQPQHF
TRBV7-4,NA,few,TRBJ2-2,TGTGCCAGCAGCGTTGCAGCGAACACCGGGGAGCTGTTTTTT,CASSVAANTGELFF
TRBV7-2,NA,many,TRBJ1-1,TGTGCCAGCAGCCTCAGCGGGGGGGGGAACACTGAAGCTTTCTTT,CASSLSGGGNTEAFF
TRBV15,NA,few,TRBJ1-1,TGTGCCACCAGCGCACAGTGGCCAAACACTGAAGCTTTCTTT,CATSAQWPNTEAFF
TRBV29-1,NA,few,TRBJ2-1,TGCAGCGTTGAGAGGGAAAGCTCCTACAATGAGCAGTTCTTC,CSVERESSYNEQFF
TRBV7-9,NA,many,TRBJ2-5,TGTGCCAGCAGTCAGGAGGGGGAGACCCAGTACTTC,CASSQEGETQYF
TRBV7-2,TRBD1,few,TRBJ2-5,TGTGCCAGCAGCTTATTAGGGGGCAGTGAGACCCAGTACTTC,CASSLLGGSETQYF
TRBV18,NA,once,TRBJ1-5,TGTGCCAGCTCACCGGGACGGGATCAGCCCCAGCATTTT,CASSPGRDQPQHF
TRBV7-3,NA,NA,TRBJ2-2,TGTGCCAGCAGCTTCCGCAATCCGGGACGGCCGAACACCGGGGAGCTGTTTTTT,CASSFRNPGRPNTGELFF
TRBV7-9,NA,NA,TRBJ2-5,TGTGCCAGCAGCCCCTCTGCCTTC,CASSPSAF
TRBV20-1,NA,few,TRBJ1-6,TGCAGTGCTAGAACAGGCGTCTATAATTCACCCCTCCACTTT,CSARTGVYNSPLHF
TRBV5-1,TRBD2,NA,TRBJ2-2,TGCGCCAGCAGCTTATCTAGCGGGAACACCGGGGAGCTGTTTTTT,CASSLSSGNTGELFF
TRBV11-1,TRBD2,NA,TRBJ2-3,TGTGCCAGCAGCTATTCAGGGACTAGCGGGGCCAAAGATACGCAGTATTTT,CASSYSGTSGAKDTQYF
TRBV6-1,NA,NA,TRBJ1-5,TGTGCCAGCTTATCGGCCAAGAACAATCAGCCCCAGCATTTT,CASLSAKNNQPQHF
TRBV7-9,NA,many,TRBJ1-1,TGTGCCAGCAGCCCTCCCGTCATGAACACTGAAGCTTTCTTT,CASSPPVMNTEAFF
TRBV28,NA,many,TRBJ2-3,TGTGCCAGCAGTTTAATCGGCACCGCCTTAGATACGCAGTATTTT,CASSLIGTALDTQYF
TRBV18,NA,NA,TRBJ2-6,TGTGCCAGCTCACCAGACCGGCAGGGAAGCGTCCTGACTTTC,CASSPDRQGSVLTF
TRBV18,NA,few,TRBJ1-2,TGTGCCAGCTCACCACTAGAAGGGTATGGCTACACCTTC,CASSPLEGYGYTF
TRBV7-2,NA,many,TRBJ2-2,TGTGCCAGCAGCCCCGACTCCGGGGAGCTGTTTTTT,CASSPDSGELFF
TRBV20-1,NA,NA,TRBJ1-2,TGCAGTGCTACAACCGGGTTTTTAGCTAACTATGGCTACACCTTC,CSATTGFLANYGYTF
TRBV29-1,NA,NA,TRBJ1-2,TGCAGCGTCGGGACGGATAACAACCCCTACTATGGCTACACCTTC,CSVGTDNNPYYGYTF
TRBV27,TRBD2,many,TRBJ2-4,TGTGCCAGCAGGCGGGGGGGGACCAAAAACATTCAGTACTTC,CASRRGGTKNIQYF
TRBV3-1,NA,few,TRBJ2-5,TGTGCCAGCAGAGAGACTTCCGGGACCCCGGAGGGAGAGACCCAGTACTTC,CASRETSGTPEGETQYF
TRBV7-9,NA,few,TRBJ1-5,TGTGCCAGCAGCTTAGACGAGGGGGGTCAGCCCCAGCATTTT,CASSLDEGGQPQHF
TRBV2,NA,few,TRBJ2-2,TGTGCCAGCAGTGATGGGGGACTCCCGAACACCGGGGAGCTGTTTTTT,CASSDGGLPNTGELFF
TRBV30,NA,once,TRBJ1-2,TGTGCCTGGAGTGCAGGTCGCTCAGGAGGTGGCTACACCTTC,CAWSAGRSGGGYTF
TRBV6-1,TRBD1,many,TRBJ1-6,TGTGCCAGCAGTGAAGCTCAGAGGGGGCTCGGATCACCCCTCCACTTT,CASSEAQRGLGSPLHF
TRBV28,TRBD2,NA,TRBJ2-5,TGTGCCAGCAGTCAGGGACTAGCGACTGGGAAGACCCAGTACTTC,CASSQGLATGKTQYF
TRBV29-1,NA,NA,TRBJ1-1,TGCAGCGTCGCCTTCTCGACTGGGCCCGCTGAAGCTTTCTTT,CSVAFSTGPAEAFF